What follows are 25 T cell receptor beta chains derived from one specimen sequenced in a study of blood T cell repertoires in COVID-19. TCRdb keeps only in-frame clones here, not all; method: immunoSEQ multiplex PCR. This sample carries some 300,000 clones, roughly 88% of them seen once, and the ten largest clones take under 8%. What was sequenced was peripheral blood. These receptors all stem from a woman younger than 45 who had recovered from COVID-19.

CDR3 amino acids: CASNLRGLQDSPLHF. CDR3 coding DNA: TGTGCCAGCAACCTCAGGGGCCTCCAGGATTCACCCCTCCACTTT. V usage is TRBV2 and J usage is TRBJ1-6; D possibly corresponds to TRBD1 (6 bases). The V end lost 7 bases, the J end lost 8 bases, and 18 bases lay between the germline ends. This CDR3 is built from 15 residues. Germline loops: CDR1 SNHLY, CDR2 FYNNEI.

Worth noting for this clone: At one of its ends the junction is not consistent with the germline gene, which may arise from a read error. The gene calls are TRBV28 and TRBJ2-7, with a tentative D call TRBD2 (6 bases). This CDR3 region has 18 residues. Germline V lookup: CDR1 MDHEN, CDR2 SYDVKM. This chain's CDR3 is CASSLLAPVRRGDLRGDF. Here the CDR3 DNA reads TGTGCCAGCAGTCTTTTAGCCCCAGTCAGGCGGGGCGACCTACGAGGGGACTTC.

The chain couples TRBV2 to TRBJ2-1; a weak D match, TRBD2 (7 bases). The CDR3 runs 14 residues. Trimming cost V 6 bases and J 9 bases, with 18 bases left between them. Looked up from germline, CDR1 is SNHLY and CDR2 is FYNNEI. The DNA of the CDR3 is TGTGCCAGCAGGGCGGGGGCGATACGGGGTGAGCAGTTCTTC. Translation gives CASRAGAIRGEQFF.

This chain joins TRBV19 and TRBJ1-2, with TRBD1 matching over 9 bases. V shed 7 bases, J shed 7 bases, and the junction held 13 bases outside the gene matches. Germline V gene lookup returns CDR1 LNHDA and CDR2 SQIVND (reference sequence). CDR3 length: 15 amino acids. CDR3 loop: CASMGSDRGPGGYTF. In nucleotides, the CDR3 is TGTGCCAGTATGGGGTCGGACAGGGGTCCTGGTGGCTACACCTTC. The whole variable domain, filled in from reference TRBV19 and TRBJ1-2, reads DGGITQSPKYLFRKEGQNVTLSCEQNLNHDAMYWYRQDPGQGLRLIYYSQIVNDFQKGDIAEGYSVSREKKESFPLTVTSAQKNPTAFYLCASMGSDRGPGGYTFGSGTRLTVV.

In nucleotides, the CDR3 is TGTGCCAGCAGTGTTACAGGGGGAAATTCACCCCTCCACTTT. It translates to CASSVTGGNSPLHF. V usage is TRBV2 and J usage is TRBJ1-6, with TRBD1 matching 8 bases. The CDR3 spans 14 residues. The V and J ends lost 4 bases and 7 bases, in that order; junction bases with no gene match: 3. The germline V gene encodes CDR1 SNHLY and CDR2 FYNNEI.

This clone was observed once. The genes are TRBV29-1 and TRBJ2-3; 7 positions match TRBD1. J lost 2 bases, V lost 1 base, and 9 bases had no gene match. Germline loops: CDR1 SQVTM, CDR2 ANQGSEA. The CDR3 sequence is 16 residues long. The CDR3 region has the DNA TGCAGCGTTGAAGGGGGAGAGGGACAGTACACAGATACGCAGTATTTT. Encoded protein: CSVEGGEGQYTDTQYF.

This clone was detected a few times. CDR3 in DNA: TGCGCCAGCAGCTTCGTTGGGCGAGAGACCCAGTACTTC. It codes for CASSFVGRETQYF. This chain links TRBV5-1 with TRBJ2-5; unclear D gene. There are 13 residues in the CDR3. Germline V CDR1 and CDR2: SGHRS, YFSETQ. The V end was cut by 2 bases, the J end by 4 bases, with 9 bases between.

This rearrangement joins TRBV28 to TRBJ2-7; no definite D call. Looked up from germline, CDR1 is MDHEN and CDR2 is SYDVKM. The CDR3 runs 11 residues. Between the trimmed V and J ends, which lost 4 bases and 7 bases, there was a span of 8 bases. The DNA for the CDR3 is TGTGCCAGCAGTTACCGGTGGGAGCAGTACTTC. Amino acid sequence: CASSYRWEQYF. The complete variable domain, with remaining parts taken from reference TRBV28 and TRBJ2-7, reads DVKVTQSSRYLVKRTGEKVFLECVQDMDHENMFWYRQDPGLGLRLIYFSYDVKMKEKGDIPEGYSVSREKKERFSLILESASTNQTSMYLCASSYRWEQYFGPGTRLTVT.

The rearrangement joins TRBV4-1 to TRBJ2-7; perhaps TRBD1 as D (7 bases). Deletions cut 2 bases from V and 3 bases from J, with 14 bases between. Germline CDR1 and CDR2: MGHRA and YSYEKL. The CDR3 totals 15 residues. CDR3 DNA: TGCGCCAGCAGCCAAAGAACTCAGGGGGGCTACGAGCAGTACTTC. Its translation: CASSQRTQGGYEQYF.

This clone has only one observation. The rearrangement joins TRBV7-6 to TRBJ2-5, with D hard to call. Germline loops: CDR1 SGHVS, CDR2 FNYEAQ. With 5 bases removed from V and 5 bases from J, the gap between germline ends came to 6 bases. CDR3 size: 11 residues. CDR3 coding DNA: TGTGCCAGCAGCCTCCAGGAGACCCAGTACTTC. This sequence encodes CASSLQETQYF.

This chain joins TRBV7-3 and TRBJ2-5; D not resolved. V lost 1 base and J lost 2, with 5 bases in between. Germline CDR1 and CDR2: SGHTA and FQGTGA. This CDR3 is built from 13 residues. CDR3 amino acids: CASSLIRQETQYF. The CDR3 nucleotides are TGTGCCAGCAGCTTAATCAGACAAGAGACCCAGTACTTC.

The chain joins TRBV3-1 (or the pseudogene TRBV3-2) to TRBJ2-7; no firm D call. Germline loops: CDR1 LGHDT, CDR2 YNNKEL (reference sequence). Trimming stripped 4 bases from V and 0 bases from J, with 7 bases between. CDR3 length: 13 amino acids. For the CDR3, the DNA is TGTGCCAGCAGCCCGGGTTACTCCTACGAGCAGTACTTC. Its translation is CASSPGYSYEQYF.

This rearrangement joins TRBV28 to TRBJ2-7; TRBD1 is a possible D gene (6 bases). V was cut by 6 bases and J by 5 bases, with 14 bases left in between. CDR3 length: 13 amino acids. Per germline, CDR1 MDHEN and CDR2 SYDVKM. The CDR3 loop reads CASRPTGIHEQYF. For the CDR3, the DNA is TGTGCCAGCAGACCCACAGGGATCCACGAGCAGTACTTC.

The rearrangement joins TRBV6-2 or TRBV6-3 to TRBJ2-5, with 7 bases fitting TRBD1. CDR1 is MNHEY, CDR2 SVGEGT, per germline. This CDR3 is 16 amino acids long. Trimming removed 6 bases from V and 2 bases from J; junction bases left unmatched: 12. CDR3 coding DNA: TGTGCCAGCAGCCAAAGGACAGGAAGATTACAAGAGACCCAGTACTTC. It is translated as CASSQRTGRLQETQYF.

The chain carries TRBV5-3 and TRBJ2-2; TRBD2 matches 7 bases. TRBV5-3 is an ORF for which the function is uncertain. Germline trimming cut 7 bases from V and 0 bases from J; bases unmatched to any gene: 9. The CDR3 spans 16 residues. In DNA form, the CDR3 reads TGTGCCAGAGCCATCGGGGGGACTACGAACACCGGGGAGCTGTTTTTT. As protein: CARAIGGTTNTGELFF.

This clone was detected only a few times. The genes are TRBV5-6 and TRBJ1-1, with D hard to call. The CDR3 runs to 11 residues. Germline V lookup: CDR1 SGHDT, CDR2 YYEEEE. With 1 base removed from V and 7 bases from J, the gap between germline ends came to 5 bases. The CDR3 DNA reads as TGTGCCAGCAGCTTGTATCGTGAAGCTTTCTTT. Residues: CASSLYREAFF.

The chain uses TRBV24-1 and TRBJ1-2, with 12 nucleotides matching TRBD1. The CDR3 contains 16 residues. V shed 4 bases, J shed 3 bases, and the junction held 5 bases outside the gene matches. Per the germline V gene, CDR1 is KGHDR and CDR2 is SFDVKD. The CDR3 DNA reads as TGTGCCACCAGTGAGTCAGGGACAGGGGGCGACTATGGCTACACCTTC. Translated: CATSESGTGGDYGYTF.

The CDR3 DNA reads TGTGCCAGCAGTGAACGGGCGACTAGGGCTGGGGCCAACGTCCTGACTTTC. Protein: CASSERATRAGANVLTF. The chain links TRBV2 to TRBJ2-6; a weak D match, TRBD2 (6 bases). Trimming cost V 2 bases and J 2 bases, with 13 bases left between them. Germline-derived CDR1 and CDR2 are SNHLY and FYNNEI. The CDR3 runs 17 residues.

The V and J genes are TRBV2 and TRBJ2-7; no clear D. The ends were cut back, 4 bases at V and 7 bases at J, with 11 bases in the middle. CDR1 and CDR2 from the germline V gene are SNHLY and FYNNEI. CDR3 length: 12 residues. The chain's CDR3 is CASSGHLLEQYF. DNA for the CDR3: TGTGCCAGCAGTGGACATCTTTTGGAGCAGTACTTC.

The J gene is TRBJ1-5, the V gene TRBV7-3; D may be TRBD1 (6 bases). The CDR3 is made up of 15 amino acids. The germline V gene has CDR1 SGHTA and CDR2 FQGTGA. Deletions cut 5 bases from V and 5 bases from J, with 16 bases between. This CDR3 is CASSLRGGNYQPQHF. The CDR3 DNA sequence: TGTGCCAGCAGCCTAAGGGGGGGTAACTATCAGCCCCAGCATTTT.

This clone was detected a few times. This chain links TRBV18 with TRBJ1-6, with 7 positions matching TRBD1. Losses at the gene ends were 3 bases for V and 8 bases for J; bases not matched to a gene: 4. Germline values: CDR1 KGHSH, CDR2 LQKENI. CDR3 length equals 14 residues. The CDR3 region has the DNA TGTGCCAGCTCACCCGGGACAGTATATTCACCCCTCCACTTT. Residues: CASSPGTVYSPLHF.

The V gene is TRBV7-2, the J gene TRBJ2-7; weak D call: TRBD2 (7 bases). Trimming cost V 5 bases and J 2 bases, with 16 bases left between them. CDR3 size: 15 residues. Germline values: CDR1 SGHTA, CDR2 FQGNSA. CDR3 nucleotides: TGTGCCAGCAGCCCGGGGGGCTCCCAAACCTACGAGCAGTACTTC. It is translated as CASSPGGSQTYEQYF.

This clone has a handful of counts. The chain carries TRBV7-9 and TRBJ1-2; D is uncertain. CDR1 and CDR2 (germline): SEHNR, FQNEAQ (reference sequence). Trimming stripped 0 bases from V and 6 bases from J, with 5 bases between. This CDR3 is built from 12 residues. This CDR3 is CASSLARHGYTF. The DNA of the CDR3 is TGTGCCAGCAGCTTAGCGCGCCATGGCTACACCTTC.

This chain connects TRBV7-2 to TRBJ1-2, with 9 bases that match TRBD1. Germline CDR1 reads SGHTA; CDR2 reads FQGNSA. V gave up 5 bases and J gave up 6 bases; unmatched junction bases: 1. The CDR3 covers 12 residues. This CDR3 reads CASSRDRDGYTF. The DNA of the CDR3 is TGTGCCAGCAGCAGGGACAGGGATGGCTACACCTTC.

CDR3 amino acids: CASSQAGQGADTQYF. In DNA, the CDR3 is TGCGCCAGCAGCCAAGCGGGACAGGGGGCAGATACGCAGTATTTT. J is TRBJ2-3 and V is TRBV4-3, with 11 bases aligning to TRBD1. J lost 4 bases, V lost 1 base, and 1 base had no gene match. The CDR3 has 15 residues. The germline gives CDR1 LGHNA, CDR2 YSLEER.